Following are 4 T cell receptor beta chains from one sample sequenced in a study of identical twins. Each CDR3 protein gets one entry after TCRdb re-called the 5' RACE reads with MiXCR. Of roughly 240,000 distinct CDR3 sequences listed, 6.5% to 9% are singletons. The same sample was also used in a study of yellow fever vaccine responses in identical twins.

The sequenced sample was CD8+ T cells sorted from blood. The receptors derive from a woman under 30 in good health.

V gene TRBV16 combines with J gene TRBJ2-1, with 8 nucleotides matching TRBD2. Losses at the gene ends were 5 bases for V and 4 bases for J; bases not matched to a gene: 19. CDR3 length: 19 residues. Germline loops: CDR1 KGHSY, CDR2 FQNENV. DNA for the CDR3: TGTGCCAGCAGCACCTCGATAGATCCAGCGGGGGCCTTTTACAATGAGCAGTTCTTC. The encoded protein is CASSTSIDPAGAFYNEQFF.

This clonotype was counted a few times. V is TRBV7-7 and J is TRBJ2-2; TRBD1 matches 8 bases. The trim removed 4 bases at V and 7 bases at J, leaving 8 bases unmatched. Germline V gene data show CDR1 as SSHAT and CDR2 as FNYEAQ (reference sequence). This CDR3 contains 15 residues. CDR3 DNA: TGTGCCAGCAGCTACAGGACAGGGTTGGGCGGGGAGCTGTTTTTT. This gives the protein CASSYRTGLGGELFF.

The sample holds a few counts of this clonotype. The CDR3, as DNA: TGTGCCAGCAGCGAAAGACAGGGTATCTACGAGCAGTACGTC. This gives the protein CASSERQGIYEQYV. The V and J genes are TRBV7-8 and TRBJ2-7; 7 nucleotides agree with TRBD1. Germline V gene lookup returns CDR1 SGHVS and CDR2 FQNEAQ. V lost 5 bases and J lost 3; bases outside the gene matches: 7. This CDR3 comprises 14 residues.

This clonotype was seen repeatedly, ten times or more. The gene calls are TRBV13 and TRBJ2-1; TRBD1 or TRBD2 may be the D gene (5 bases each). The CDR3 length is 14 residues. The V gene's germline CDR1 is PRHDT and CDR2 FYEKMQ (reference sequence). With 3 bases removed from V and 4 bases from J, the gap between germline ends came to 10 bases. The CDR3 DNA reads TGTGCCAGCAGCTTGGGGGAGTTATACAATGAGCAGTTCTTC. It codes for CASSLGELYNEQFF.